This entry is about one T cell receptor (beta chain). Its cognate antigen is unknown. Only in-frame clones appear in the TCRdb table, and some are missing; sequencing was by immunoSEQ multiplex PCR. This sample has more than 85,000 clones, with 90% to 95% found just once. The entry originates in a study of graft-versus-host responses after intestinal transplantation. Background on the study: Every one of the recipients received anti-thymocyte globulin induction and afterwards took tacrolimus and steroids for 3 to 4 years.

The germline gives CDR1 ENHRY, CDR2 SYGVKD. The CDR3 consists of 18 residues. Losses at the gene ends were 2 bases for V and 2 bases for J; bases not matched to a gene: 11. V is TRBV10-3 and J is TRBJ2-7; TRBD2 aligns across 11 bases. Sequencing used unstimulated CD8+ T cells sorted from spleen or lymph node cells, obtained before intestinal transplant. This clonotype was obtained from a human donor who received an intestinal transplant. The CDR3 sequence: CAISEEALASGGTYEQYF. CDR3 nucleotide sequence: TGTGCCATCAGTGAGGAGGCCCTGGCTAGCGGGGGGACCTACGAGCAGTACTTC.